The 32 T cell receptor beta chains below come from one sample, sequenced in a study of blood T cell repertoires in COVID-19. Sequencing was performed with immunoSEQ multiplex PCR; in TCRdb, only in-frame clones are kept and a portion is missing. The repertoire has some 150,000 clones, approximately 90% of them found once; the top ten carry approximately 2.4%. What was sequenced was peripheral blood. These receptors all stem from a woman in her 70s with acute or convalescent COVID-19.

The rearrangement joins TRBV7-9 to TRBJ2-1; 10 bases map to TRBD1. Germline CDR1 reads SEHNR; CDR2 reads FQNEAQ (reference sequence). V was clipped by 4 bases and J by 4 bases; unmatched bases: 4. This CDR3 has 15 amino acids. The CDR3 sequence is CASSSTGGPYNEQFF. The CDR3 nucleotides are TGTGCCAGCAGCTCGACAGGGGGCCCGTACAATGAGCAGTTCTTC.

The chain has TRBV7-9 and TRBJ1-2; D is perhaps TRBD1 (6 bases). V lost 3 bases and J 3 bases, leaving 11 bases between the germline ends. The CDR3 is made up of 14 amino acids. The germline gives CDR1 SEHNR, CDR2 FQNEAQ (reference sequence). CDR3 sequence reads: CASSFQAGDYGYTF. The CDR3 DNA is TGTGCCAGCAGCTTTCAAGCAGGGGACTATGGCTACACCTTC.

The chain combines TRBV5-8 with TRBJ1-2, with 8 bases fitting TRBD1. The germline CDR1 and CDR2 sequences are SGHTS and YDEGEE. V lost 4 bases and J lost 1; bases outside the gene matches: 9. The CDR3 extends over 16 amino acids. In DNA, the CDR3 is TGTGCCAGCAGCAGGCAGGGGGCTAGGATTAACTATGGCTACACCTTC. Encoded protein: CASSRQGARINYGYTF.

This rearrangement joins TRBV7-2 to TRBJ1-2; the D gene is possibly TRBD1 (6 bases). Germline V CDR1 and CDR2: SGHTA, FQGNSA. The CDR3 runs 14 residues. The V end lost 5 bases, the J end lost 8 bases, and 18 bases lay between the germline ends. The CDR3 here is CASSTHGTSAGYTF. The CDR3 DNA reads TGTGCCAGCAGCACTCACGGGACATCCGCCGGCTACACCTTC.

The chain joins TRBV6-5 to TRBJ2-2; 9 nucleotides agree with TRBD2. In germline, CDR1 is MNHEY, CDR2 SVGAGI. With V trimmed by 9 bases and J by 3 bases, 5 bases remained unmatched. The CDR3 consists of 14 residues. The DNA of the CDR3 is TGTGCCAGTCGACTAGCGGAATACACCGGGGAGCTGTTTTTT. Protein: CASRLAEYTGELFF.

The V call is TRBV2, the J call TRBJ1-4; the match to TRBD1 covers 8 bases. V lost 9 bases and J lost 2; bases outside the gene matches: 5. This CDR3 contains 14 residues. Looked up from germline, CDR1 is SNHLY and CDR2 is FYNNEI. Here the CDR3 DNA reads TGTGCCAGTACTACAGGGGGGACTAATGAAAAACTGTTTTTT. Amino acid sequence: CASTTGGTNEKLFF.

The rearrangement links TRBV19 to TRBJ1-5, with D possibly TRBD1 on 5 matching bases. Trimming removed 10 bases from V and 0 bases from J, with 16 bases in between. Germline V gene data show CDR1 as LNHDA and CDR2 as SQIVND (reference sequence). This CDR3 is 15 amino acids long. Here the CDR3 reads CATRAGTGSNQPQHF. CDR3 DNA: TGTGCCACCCGGGCGGGGACTGGTAGCAATCAGCCCCAGCATTTT.

V and J are TRBV9 and TRBJ2-1, with D possibly being TRBD2 (6 bases). Germline V gene lookup returns CDR1 SGDLS and CDR2 YYNGEE. CDR3 length: 13 amino acids. V lost 0 bases and J 9 bases, leaving 10 bases between the germline ends. CDR3 in amino acids: CASSVGLASEQFF. In nucleotides, the CDR3 is TGTGCCAGCAGCGTAGGGCTAGCGAGTGAGCAGTTCTTC.

The chain is built from TRBV15 and TRBJ1-1, with D tentatively TRBD1 (5 bases). CDR1 is LNHNV and CDR2 is YYDKDF in the germline V gene (reference sequence). The V and J ends lost 0 bases and 6 bases respectively, with 17 bases between them. The CDR3 extends over 16 amino acids. CDR3 DNA: TGTGCCACCAGCAGAGACCCCAGGGCACAATACCCTGAAGCTTTCTTT. It encodes CATSRDPRAQYPEAFF.

V usage is TRBV21-1 and J usage is TRBJ1-3. TRBV21-1 is a pseudogene locus. The CDR3 is 16 residues long. The CDR3 DNA sequence: TGTGCCAGCAGCACCCTCGGGAGGCGCTCTGGAAACACCATATATTTT. Translation: CASSTLGRRSGNTIYF.

The V gene is TRBV2, the J gene TRBJ2-7; 12 bases are a match to TRBD1. Trimming at V came to 0 bases and at J to 4 bases, leaving 13 bases not matched to a gene. Germline values: CDR1 SNHLY, CDR2 FYNNEI. The length of the CDR3 is 19 residues. The CDR3 DNA reads TGTGCCAGCAGTGAAGCGCCCCATCGGGGACAGGGGGCTAGGTACGAGCAGTACGTC. It specifies CASSEAPHRGQGARYEQYV.

The gene calls are TRBV5-6 and TRBJ1-5; D possibly corresponds to TRBD1 (6 bases). With 0 bases removed from V and 3 bases from J, the gap between germline ends came to 7 bases. This CDR3 comprises 14 residues. The germline gives CDR1 SGHDT, CDR2 YYEEEE. The CDR3, as DNA: TGTGCCAGCAGCTTGGGGACAGTCAATCAGCCCCAGCATTTT. Translated: CASSLGTVNQPQHF. Variable domain in full (rest from reference TRBV5-6 and TRBJ1-5): DAGVTQSPTHLIKTRGQQVTLRCSPKSGHDTVSWYQQALGQGPQFIFQYYEEEERQRGNFPDRFSGHQFPNYSSELNVNALLLGDSALYLCASSLGTVNQPQHFGDGTRLSIL.

This chain uses TRBV11-3 with TRBJ1-2; D is unresolved. Germline values: CDR1 SGHNT, CDR2 YENEEA. The CDR3 sequence is 14 residues long. Trimming shortened V by 5 bases and J by 10 bases, and 20 bases separated the two germline ends. CDR3 in amino acids: CASSPGGRQASYTF. DNA of the CDR3: TGTGCCAGCAGCCCAGGTGGTAGGCAGGCGTCCTACACCTTC. Full variable domain (missing parts from reference TRBV11-3 and TRBJ1-2): EAGVVQSPRYKIIEKKQPVAFWCNPISGHNTLYWYLQNLGQGPELLIRYENEEAVDDSQLPKDRFSAERLKGVDSTLKIQPAELGDSAVYLCASSPGGRQASYTFGSGTRLTVV.

The chain is built from TRBV5-5 and TRBJ2-7; TRBD2 matches at 9 bases. The J segment lost 10 bases and the V segment lost 2 bases, leaving 19 bases of the junction unmatched. CDR1 SGHKS and CDR2 YYEKEE come from the germline V gene (reference sequence). CDR3 length: 17 amino acids. The CDR3 bases are TGTGCCAGCAGCTTCCTAGATGGCGGGGGGGCTCCCTTGGGACAGTACTTC. The encoded protein is CASSFLDGGGAPLGQYF.

This chain uses TRBV28 with TRBJ1-4; 10 bases agree with TRBD1. The CDR3 extends over 15 amino acids. The V gene end was trimmed by 4 bases and the J gene end by 8 bases; junction bases not matched to a gene: 7. Germline loops: CDR1 MDHEN, CDR2 SYDVKM. This CDR3 reads CASSWDRGRGEKLFF. CDR3 in DNA: TGTGCCAGCAGTTGGGACAGGGGACGGGGGGAAAAACTGTTTTTT.

The V gene is TRBV5-1, the J gene TRBJ1-5, with a tentative D call TRBD1 (5 bases). The germline V and J ends were trimmed by 0 bases and 3 bases, with 19 bases remaining between them. The CDR3 length is 18 residues. The germline V gene encodes CDR1 SGHRS and CDR2 YFSETQ. CDR3 loop: CASSLAAGRLSHNQPQHF. CDR3 in DNA: TGCGCCAGCAGCTTGGCTGCAGGGCGGCTGTCACACAATCAGCCCCAGCATTTT. Filled out from reference TRBV5-1 and TRBJ1-5, the complete variable domain reads KAGVTQTPRYLIKTRGQQVTLSCSPISGHRSVSWYQQTPGQGLQFLFEYFSETQRNKGNFPGRFSGRQFSNSRSEMNVSTLELGDSALYLCASSLAAGRLSHNQPQHFGDGTRLSIL.

The chain couples TRBV19 to TRBJ1-2; a weak D match, TRBD1 (6 bases). The germline V gene has CDR1 LNHDA and CDR2 SQIVND (reference sequence). With 6 bases removed from V and 3 bases from J, the gap between germline ends came to 11 bases. The CDR3 has 13 amino acids. CDR3 region: CASSVTGYYGYTF. CDR3 DNA: TGTGCCAGTAGCGTGACAGGATACTATGGCTACACCTTC. The entire variable domain, with the rest obtained from reference TRBV19 and TRBJ1-2, is as follows: DGGITQSPKYLFRKEGQNVTLSCEQNLNHDAMYWYRQDPGQGLRLIYYSQIVNDFQKGDIAEGYSVSREKKESFPLTVTSAQKNPTAFYLCASSVTGYYGYTFGSGTRLTVV.

This clone occurred once. The gene calls are TRBV6-2 or TRBV6-3 and TRBJ2-7; 8 bases agree with TRBD2. The germline V gene encodes CDR1 MNHEY and CDR2 SVGEGT. V was pared by 0 bases and J by 6 bases, with 10 bases of the junction left unmatched. The CDR3 spans 16 residues. The CDR3 protein is CASSYSGGSGVSEQYF. The CDR3 DNA reads as TGTGCCAGCAGTTACTCCGGGGGTAGCGGGGTCTCCGAGCAGTACTTC.

The chain recombines TRBV7-2 with TRBJ2-6; D might be TRBD1 (5 bases). The CDR3 consists of 17 residues. V lost 1 base, J lost 0 bases, and 10 bases lay in between. CDR1 SGHTA and CDR2 FQGNSA come from the germline V gene. In DNA form, the CDR3 reads TGTGCCAGCAGCTTAGTCACAGGCCACTCTGGGGCCAACGTCCTGACTTTC. Its protein product is CASSLVTGHSGANVLTF.

This sequence joins TRBV28 and TRBJ2-7; tentatively, D is TRBD2 (6 bases). Trimming removed 3 bases at V and 4 bases at J, with 7 bases between. In germline, CDR1 is MDHEN, CDR2 SYDVKM. CDR3 length equals 12 residues. The CDR3, as DNA: TGTGCCAGCAGTTTTCGGGGGTACGAGCAGTACGTC. Its protein product is CASSFRGYEQYV.

The genes are TRBV29-1 and TRBJ2-6; weak D call: TRBD1 (5 bases). Germline CDR1 SQVTM, CDR2 ANQGSEA. This CDR3 spans 13 amino acids. V lost 5 bases and J 2 bases, leaving 7 bases between the germline ends. The CDR3 region has the DNA TGCAGCGTTAGGGGTGCTGGGGCCAACGTCCTGACTTTC. Its protein is CSVRGAGANVLTF. The full variable domain, in which reference TRBV29-1 and TRBJ2-6 provide the parts outside the CDR3, is SAVISQKPSRDICQRGTSLTIQCQVDSQVTMMFWYRQQPGQSLTLIATANQGSEATYESGFVIDKFPISRPNLTFSTLTVSNMSPEDSSIYLCSVRGAGANVLTFGAGSRLTVL.

The chain joins TRBV4-1 to TRBJ2-5; the D gene is possibly TRBD1 (5 bases). This CDR3 is built from 15 residues. Germline CDR1 and CDR2: MGHRA and YSYEKL. The V gene lost 0 bases and the J gene lost 5 bases, with 13 bases spanning the gap. CDR3 sequence reads: CASSQDRAGWETQYF. In DNA form, the CDR3 reads TGCGCCAGCAGCCAAGATAGGGCAGGGTGGGAGACCCAGTACTTC.

The chain carries TRBV4-1 and TRBJ2-2, with TRBD2 identical over 9 bases. The CDR3 is made up of 18 amino acids. The V gene end was trimmed by 0 bases and the J gene end by 5 bases; junction bases not matched to a gene: 10. CDR1 MGHRA and CDR2 YSYEKL come from the germline V gene. The CDR3 reads CASSQDRWTSARTGELFF. DNA of the CDR3: TGCGCCAGCAGCCAAGATCGTTGGACTAGCGCTCGGACCGGGGAGCTGTTTTTT.

This clone was detected many times. The genes are TRBV6-1 and TRBJ1-5; a possible D gene is TRBD1 (6 bases). Germline assignment: CDR1 MNHNS and CDR2 SASEGT. This CDR3 contains 16 residues. Trimming shortened V by 2 bases and J by 1 base, and 12 bases separated the two germline ends. The CDR3 sequence is CASSELGGTSNQPQHF. The CDR3 coding sequence is TGTGCCAGCAGTGAATTAGGGGGTACGAGCAATCAGCCCCAGCATTTT.

This chain connects TRBV4-2 to TRBJ2-2; a weak D match, TRBD1 (6 bases). CDR3 length equals 22 residues. The germline V and J ends were trimmed by 1 base and 1 base, with 28 bases remaining between them. Germline V CDR1 and CDR2: LGHNA, YNFKEQ. CDR3 nucleotide sequence: TGTGCCAGCAGCCAAGTGTACGCGGCCTGGACAGCTCCTAAATTGAACACCGGGGAGCTGTTTTTT. The encoded protein is CASSQVYAAWTAPKLNTGELFF.

This chain connects TRBV7-2 to TRBJ1-5, with 8 nucleotides matching TRBD1. J gave up 4 bases and V 4 bases, and 3 bases lay outside the gene matches. CDR1 and CDR2 (germline): SGHTA, FQGNSA. CDR3 length: 14 residues. The CDR3 DNA is TGTGCCAGCAGCTCCACAGGGGGTAATCAGCCCCAGCATTTT. Protein: CASSSTGGNQPQHF.

The chain carries TRBV18 and TRBJ2-1; D is ambiguous. With 1 base removed from V and 5 bases from J, the gap between germline ends came to 9 bases. Germline CDR1 KGHSH, CDR2 LQKENI. This CDR3 has 14 residues. The CDR3 here is CASSPLPRDNEQFF. For the CDR3, the DNA is TGTGCCAGCTCACCACTCCCCCGTGACAATGAGCAGTTCTTC.

This chain joins TRBV6-5 and TRBJ2-1, with 15 bases identical to TRBD2. V lost 2 bases to trimming and J lost 10 bases; unmatched junction nucleotides: 3. CDR1 is MNHEY, CDR2 SVGAGI, per germline. The CDR3 is 15 amino acids. The CDR3 bases are TGTGCCAGCAGTTACGAAGGGACTAGCGGGGGGGAGCAGTTCTTC. It is translated as CASSYEGTSGGEQFF.

The gene calls are TRBV24-1 and TRBJ1-1; D might be TRBD1 (5 bases). The CDR3 runs 16 residues. Germline lookup yields CDR1 KGHDR and CDR2 SFDVKD. V gave up 9 bases and J gave up 6 bases, with 25 bases separating them. The CDR3 sequence is CATGPVGQLKFSEAFF. The CDR3, as DNA: TGTGCCACCGGGCCAGTCGGACAATTAAAATTTTCTGAAGCTTTCTTT.

The chain combines TRBV6-5 with TRBJ1-5; TRBD1 matches at 9 bases. This CDR3 is 15 amino acids long. CDR1 is MNHEY, CDR2 SVGAGI, per germline. J lost 7 bases, V lost 4 bases, and 8 bases had no gene match. The CDR3 nucleotides are TGTGCCAGCAGTTTTCACAGGGGGCGAGGACAGCCCCAGCATTTT. This translates into CASSFHRGRGQPQHF.

The CDR3 loop is CASSLGAVNQPQHF. CDR3 nucleotides: TGTGCCAGCAGCTTAGGTGCAGTTAATCAGCCCCAGCATTTT. This chain links TRBV7-4 with TRBJ1-5, with no clear D. This CDR3 comprises 14 residues. The germline V and J ends were trimmed by 1 base and 4 bases, with 8 bases remaining between them. Germline V gene lookup returns CDR1 SGHVT and CDR2 SQSDAQ.

The chain has TRBV7-2 and TRBJ2-5; possible D gene TRBD1, 6 bases. Germline V gene lookup returns CDR1 SGHTA and CDR2 FQGNSA. The CDR3 spans 12 residues. V was cut by 5 bases and J by 5 bases, with 9 bases left in between. In DNA form, the CDR3 reads TGTGCCAGCAGCAATACAGGGGAGACCCAGTACTTC. Its translation: CASSNTGETQYF. Together with reference TRBV7-2 and TRBJ2-5, the CDR3 gives the full variable domain: GAGVSQSPSNKVTEKGKDVELRCDPISGHTALYWYRQSLGQGLEFLIYFQGNSAPDKSGLPSDRFSAERTGGSVSTLTIQRTQQEDSAVYLCASSNTGETQYFGPGTRLLVL.